This T cell receptor (beta chain) was sequenced for a study of technical replicates of blood from a few donors. The CDR3 runs to 15 residues. Germline loops: CDR1 SQVTM, CDR2 ANQGSEA. V was trimmed by 7 bases and J by 2 bases, leaving 20 bases between them. Clones were sequenced by immunoSEQ multiplex PCR, and TCRdb holds only the in-frame ones, with some missing. The sample consists of some 13,000 clones, approximately 80% of them appearing once. This sequence joins TRBV29-1 and TRBJ1-1; D is possibly TRBD1 (6 bases). Sequenced input: PBMCs. The receptor was derived from a human donor in good health. CDR3 sequence: CSAGTPKTLNTEAFF. CDR3 coding DNA: TGCAGCGCTGGGACACCCAAGACACTTAACACTGAAGCTTTCTTT. Complete variable domain (other parts from reference TRBV29-1 and TRBJ1-1): SAVISQKPSRDICQRGTSLTIQCQVDSQVTMMFWYRQQPGQSLTLIATANQGSEATYESGFVIDKFPISRPNLTFSTLTVSNMSPEDSSIYLCSAGTPKTLNTEAFFGQGTRLTVV.